Listed here are 14 T cell receptor beta chains from one sample, sequenced in a study of T cell responses to AZD1222 COVID-19 vaccine. Here immunoSEQ multiplex PCR was the method, and the copy in TCRdb shows in-frame clones only, minus some. Counted here are about 120,000 clones, 70% to 90% occurring once; the ten biggest clones make up 9.4%. The starting material was peripheral blood, obtained on day 0 of AZD1222 vaccination. The receptors derive from an adult in good health.

The chain combines TRBV6-6 with TRBJ2-7; D may be TRBD1 or TRBD2 (5 bases each). The CDR3 is 14 residues long. CDR1 is MNHNY, CDR2 SVGAGI, per germline (reference sequence). With 8 bases removed from V and 12 bases from J, the gap between germline ends came to 26 bases. The CDR3 DNA reads as TGTGCCAGCGCCCTTAGCCGCGACCCGGGACCATGGTACTTC. Its translation: CASALSRDPGPWYF.

The chain carries TRBV15 and TRBJ2-7; no clear D gene. This CDR3 is 13 amino acids long. The germline V and J ends were trimmed by 1 base and 2 bases, with 6 bases remaining between them. The V gene's germline CDR1 is LNHNV and CDR2 YYDKDF (reference sequence). CDR3 loop: CATSRVDTYEQYF. The CDR3 nucleotides are TGTGCCACCAGCAGAGTCGACACCTACGAGCAGTACTTC.

This clone has a single count. The rearrangement links TRBV19 to TRBJ2-7; 9 bases match TRBD1. This CDR3 is 16 amino acids long. With 3 bases clipped from V and 7 bases from J, the junction kept 13 bases outside the gene matches. The germline CDR1 and CDR2 sequences are LNHDA and SQIVND (reference sequence). CDR3 protein: CASSMGWPGQGMEQYF. As DNA, the CDR3 is TGTGCCAGTAGTATGGGGTGGCCGGGACAGGGTATGGAGCAGTACTTC.

The V call is TRBV2, the J call TRBJ2-3; 8 nucleotides match TRBD2. After removal of 6 bases from V and 1 base from J, the junction contained 3 bases not matched to a gene. CDR1 is SNHLY and CDR2 is FYNNEI in the germline V gene. The CDR3 has 14 residues. For the CDR3, the DNA is TGTGCCAGCAGGCAAGCGGGGGGCACAGATACGCAGTATTTT. Protein: CASRQAGGTDTQYF.

This chain joins TRBV5-5 and TRBJ2-3, with D tentatively TRBD1 or TRBD2 (5 bases each). Trimming removed 1 base from V and 4 bases from J, with 13 bases in between. Germline lookup yields CDR1 SGHKS and CDR2 YYEKEE (reference sequence). The CDR3 sequence is 15 residues long. The CDR3 DNA is TGTGCCAGCAGCTTGTCCAGGGACGTCGCAGATACGCAGTATTTT. This codes for CASSLSRDVADTQYF. Combining the CDR3 with reference TRBV5-5 and TRBJ2-3 gives the whole variable domain DAGVTQSPTHLIKTRGQQVTLRCSPISGHKSVSWYQQVLGQGPQFIFQYYEKEERGRGNFPDRFSARQFPNYSSELNVNALLLGDSALYLCASSLSRDVADTQYFGPGTRLTVL.

The V call is TRBV10-2, the J call TRBJ2-3; 7 nucleotides align to TRBD1. Losses at the gene ends were 3 bases for V and 4 bases for J; bases not matched to a gene: 4. Germline V gene data show CDR1 as WSHSY and CDR2 as SAAADI. CDR3 size: 14 residues. The CDR3 nucleotides are TGCGCCAGCAGTGATGTCAGGGGGTCAGATACGCAGTATTTT. This sequence encodes CASSDVRGSDTQYF.

The chain recombines TRBV24-1 with TRBJ1-3; 7 bases align to TRBD1. CDR3 size: 16 residues. Per germline, CDR1 KGHDR and CDR2 SFDVKD. The J segment lost 1 base and the V segment lost 4 bases, leaving 6 bases of the junction unmatched. The CDR3 loop is CATSDHRQGSGNTIYF. The CDR3 nucleotides are TGTGCCACCAGTGACCACCGACAGGGATCTGGAAACACCATATATTTT.

The genes are TRBV30 and TRBJ2-7; the match to TRBD2 covers 13 bases. Germline-derived CDR1 and CDR2 are GTSNPN and SVGIG (reference sequence). V gave up 4 bases and J gave up 3 bases; unmatched junction bases: 9. This CDR3 is built from 16 residues. Here the CDR3 reads CAWTGLAGASGYEQYF. In DNA, the CDR3 is TGTGCCTGGACCGGACTAGCGGGAGCCTCGGGCTACGAGCAGTACTTC.

This clone was seen only once. This chain uses TRBV19 with TRBJ2-1, with 7 bases matching TRBD1. Germline V gene sequence: CDR1 LNHDA, CDR2 SQIVND (reference sequence). This CDR3 spans 14 amino acids. V shed 5 bases and J 3 bases; nucleotides not matched to a gene: 4. The CDR3: CASSPGQIYNEQFF. The DNA for the CDR3 is TGTGCCAGTAGTCCGGGACAGATCTACAATGAGCAGTTCTTC. Based on the CDR3 plus reference TRBV19 and TRBJ2-1, the full variable domain is DGGITQSPKYLFRKEGQNVTLSCEQNLNHDAMYWYRQDPGQGLRLIYYSQIVNDFQKGDIAEGYSVSREKKESFPLTVTSAQKNPTAFYLCASSPGQIYNEQFFGPGTRLTVL.

The chain joins TRBV27 to TRBJ2-1, with 14 bases identical to TRBD2. The germline gives CDR1 MNHEY, CDR2 SMNVEV (reference sequence). J gave up 5 bases and V 8 bases, and 2 bases lay outside the gene matches. The CDR3 extends over 14 amino acids. The CDR3 sequence: CASWTSGGNNEQFF. In DNA, the CDR3 is TGTGCCAGCTGGACTAGCGGGGGGAACAATGAGCAGTTCTTC.

V usage is TRBV24-1 and J usage is TRBJ2-5; the D gene is possibly TRBD1 (6 bases). Trimming shortened V by 12 bases and J by 1 base, and 14 bases separated the two germline ends. Looked up from germline, CDR1 is KGHDR and CDR2 is SFDVKD. CDR3 length: 13 amino acids. CDR3 loop: CASQSDSQETQYF. For the CDR3, the DNA is TGTGCCTCTCAATCGGACAGCCAAGAGACCCAGTACTTC.

The rearrangement joins TRBV3-1 (or the pseudogene TRBV3-2) to TRBJ1-2; D is undetermined. CDR1 is LGHDT and CDR2 is YNNKEL in the germline V gene (reference sequence). V lost 1 base, J lost 2 bases, and 8 bases lay in between. The CDR3 length is 14 residues. The CDR3 sequence is CASSQADVNYGYTF. Written as DNA, the CDR3 is TGTGCCAGCAGCCAAGCCGACGTAAACTATGGCTACACCTTC.

This chain joins TRBV2 and TRBJ2-7; D is ambiguous. This CDR3 has 15 residues. V lost 0 bases, J lost 1 base, and 10 bases lay in between. Germline V gene data show CDR1 as SNHLY and CDR2 as FYNNEI. CDR3 protein: CASSEALLRSYEQYF. The CDR3 DNA reads as TGTGCCAGCAGTGAAGCGCTTCTTAGATCCTACGAGCAGTACTTC.

J is TRBJ2-7 and V is TRBV7-3; 7 nucleotides agree with TRBD2. V was pared by 5 bases and J by 0 bases, with 7 bases of the junction left unmatched. Per the germline V gene, CDR1 is SGHTA and CDR2 is FQGTGA. The CDR3 runs to 15 residues. The CDR3 DNA reads as TGTGCCAGCAGCATAAGGGCGGGAGCCTCCTACGAGCAGTACTTC. It encodes CASSIRAGASYEQYF.